This TCR beta chain was identified during a study of shared T cell receptors in the human thymus. Repertoires were generated with immunoSEQ multiplex PCR, while TCRdb's copy carries only in-frame clones and drops some. This sample has 500,000 to 750,000 clones, with around nine tenths found just once. The same specimen was also included in a second study, on human thymus T cells. That paper states: Healthy Finnish infants undergoing corrective surgery for congenital heart defects were used as donors. Resected material from corrective heart surgery provided the thymus tissue analysed. Thymic and blood repertoires seemed to favor certain V and J genes.

The receptor comes from a boy less than two years old with a congenital heart defect. Sequenced input: thymocytes.

For the CDR3, the DNA is TGCGCCAGCAGCCGAACGGGACAGGGCTACGAGCAGTACTTC. This translates into CASSRTGQGYEQYF. V and J are TRBV4-3 and TRBJ2-7, with TRBD1 matching 9 bases. V lost 4 bases to trimming and J lost 3 bases; unmatched junction nucleotides: 4. CDR1 and CDR2 (germline): LGHNA, YSLEER. The CDR3 contains 14 residues.